These 5 T cell receptor beta chains originate from one sample sequenced in a study of blood T cells in healthy people across ages. For the second PCR, which ran for roughly 6 to 12 cycles, a sample-barcoded 5' primer and a J-beta primer mix were used. Using its own MiXCR run on the 5' RACE reads, TCRdb lists one record per CDR3 protein. The sample shows 900,000 to 950,000 distinct CDR3 sequences, 25% to 30% of them seen only once. The sample was also reused in another study, on T cells of mothers and their children.

The specimen was blood. These receptors were collected from a woman in her forties in good health.

This clonotype was detected many times. V usage is TRBV29-1 and J usage is TRBJ2-7; TRBD2 is a possible D gene (6 bases). Trimming took off 3 bases at V and 2 bases at J, with 8 bases between the two ends. Germline CDR1 is SQVTM and CDR2 is ANQGSEA. The CDR3 is made up of 12 amino acids. As DNA, the CDR3 is TGCAGCGTTGACGGGGGACCCTACGAGCAGTACTTC. It specifies CSVDGGPYEQYF.

In its sample, this clonotype was seen many times. The V and J genes are TRBV7-6 and TRBJ2-6, with TRBD2 as a possible D gene (6 bases). Germline V CDR1 and CDR2: SGHVS, FNYEAQ. Trimming removed 5 bases from V and 4 bases from J, with 15 bases in between. CDR3 length equals 16 residues. The CDR3, as DNA: TGTGCCAGCAGCCCCACCGGGGGAGCCGGGGCCAACGTCCTGACTTTC. The encoded protein is CASSPTGGAGANVLTF.

Ten or more counts support this clonotype. The chain uses TRBV4-1 and TRBJ2-7; no reliable D call. The V end lost 2 bases, the J end lost 0 bases, and 11 bases lay between the germline ends. CDR1 is MGHRA, CDR2 YSYEKL, per germline. The CDR3 spans 15 residues. For the CDR3, the DNA is TGCGCCAGCAGCCAATTCTCCGGAATCTCCTACGAGCAGTACTTC. Translation: CASSQFSGISYEQYF.

The chain couples TRBV6-4 to TRBJ1-1; 7 bases match TRBD1. The germline V gene has CDR1 MRHNA and CDR2 SNTAGT. Trimming cost V 6 bases and J 3 bases; bases outside gene matches: 10. The CDR3 runs 15 residues. The CDR3 DNA reads TGTGCCAGCAGATCGACCAGGGGGAGGCACACTGAAGCTTTCTTT. Translated: CASRSTRGRHTEAFF.

The chain employs TRBV2 and TRBJ2-5, with 7 bases lining up with TRBD2. The V segment lost 6 bases and the J segment 11 bases; nucleotides outside the gene matches: 15. The CDR3 is 14 amino acids. From germline, CDR1 is SNHLY and CDR2 FYNNEI. CDR3 DNA: TGTGCCAGCAGAGAGAGAGTGTCCGGACTAGAGCAGTACTTC. It translates to CASRERVSGLEQYF.